The sequence of this T cell receptor beta chain was determined in a study of CD8 T cells in Susac syndrome (dated by TCRdb to about 2019). About the study as a whole: Of the Susac syndrome patients who were sequenced, 5 or 6 had clinically active disease and about eight were in clinical remission. Whether CD8+ T cell activation and differentiation in Susac syndrome was antigen driven was tested using repertoire sequencing. At blood withdrawal, Susac syndrome patients were either therapy-naive, taking corticosteroids (in some cases with IVIg as well), or taking IVIg alone.

For CDR1 and CDR2, the germline V gene lists SNHLY and FYNNEI. The germline ends are 12 bases apart after V is trimmed by 7 bases and J by 2 bases. Spanning cysteine to phenylalanine, the CDR3 consists of 14 amino acids. The sequence is cut down to CDR3 DNA, 42 bases in frame from base 1. The study at large found these results: In the CD4+ T cell repertoire of Susac syndrome patients, clonal expansion was not detected. The number of individuals in the TCR sequencing and HLA analysis was recognized as being relatively small.

Concerning this clonotype: Its antigen target is currently unknown. Base qualities are missing; no much larger clone stands one base away.

Peripheral blood CD8+ and CD4+ T cells from healthy donors, Susac syndrome patients and multiple sclerosis patients were profiled using high-throughput TCR beta sequencing. The Susac syndrome patients fulfilled recently defined diagnostic criteria for definite or probable disease. Bulk CD8+ and CD4+ T cells were purified by magnetic negative isolation, while CD8+ TEMRA cells were enriched using FACS. Blood was collected in EDTA tubes and processed within 24 hours, with PBMCs isolated through density gradient centrifugation. PBMCs destined for TCR sequencing were cryopreserved in liquid nitrogen and later thawed in a 37 °C water bath. The sorted or isolated CD4+, CD8+ and CD8+ TEMRA cells reached a purity of at least 90%. RNA was extracted with the RNeasy kit and about 0.5 to 1 ug was reverse transcribed using random hexamers. The immunoSEQ multiplex PCR assay, covering 54 Vbeta and 13 Jbeta segments, was used to amplify TCR beta CDR3 regions. Bias from PCR amplification was corrected by using a synthetic template baseline for primer optimization and for computational correction. The original methods were these. Only productive sequences were kept, with reads annotated to V, D and J genes according to IMGT and analyzed in immunoSEQ Analyzer. Clonality was calculated as one minus the Shannon entropy normalized by log2 of the number of productive unique sequences. For each patient and control, public and private clones were evaluated among the 100 most prevalent clones. Susac-specific clones were defined as absent from healthy and MS cohorts, 800 to 1,200 published viral clones and other ImmuneACCESS disease sequences. TCRdb redid the processing of the public reads, applying fastp at Q25 and MiXCR, and retained in-frame beta chains. Rows are combined by CDR3 protein, so each entry shows the most common genes and DNA. The V and J calls and clone size come from TCRdb's table, not from the authors' own analysis. This sample has about 80,000 distinct CDR3 sequences in its table, and about 93% of those were observed once. The top ten constitute about 0.54% of the sample.

Recombination connected TRBV2 to TRBJ1-3; a tentative D match to TRBD1 spans 5 bases. The origin of this receptor is a human donor with Susac syndrome. What was sequenced was CD4+ T cells from PBMCs. The DNA sequence follows: TGTGCCAGCAACGGGGGACGGACTGGAAACACCATATATTTT. It specifies CASNGGRTGNTIYF.